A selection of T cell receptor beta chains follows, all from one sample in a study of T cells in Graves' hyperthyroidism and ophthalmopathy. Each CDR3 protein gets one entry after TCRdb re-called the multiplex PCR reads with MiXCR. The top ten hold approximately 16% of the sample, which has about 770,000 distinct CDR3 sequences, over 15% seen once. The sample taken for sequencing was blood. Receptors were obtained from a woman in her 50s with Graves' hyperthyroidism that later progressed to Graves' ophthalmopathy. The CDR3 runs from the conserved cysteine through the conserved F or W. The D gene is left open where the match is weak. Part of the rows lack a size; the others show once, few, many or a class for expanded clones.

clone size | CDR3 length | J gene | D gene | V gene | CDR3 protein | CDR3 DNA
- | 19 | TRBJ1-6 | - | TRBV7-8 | CASSLEVPAPRFGSSPLHF | TGTGCCAGCAGCTTAGAGGTCCCAGCCCCGAGGTTCGGATCTTCACCCCTCCACTTT
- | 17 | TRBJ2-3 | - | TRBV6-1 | CASTSIRTPSSTDTQYF | TGTGCCAGCACCAGTATCAGAACCCCATCTAGCACAGATACGCAGTATTTT
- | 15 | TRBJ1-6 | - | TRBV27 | CASSLKPRPDSPLHF | TGTGCCAGCAGTCTCAAGCCTAGACCCGATTCACCCCTCCACTTT
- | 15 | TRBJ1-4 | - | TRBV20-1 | CSATHLNPANEKLFF | TGCAGTGCTACCCACCTAAACCCGGCTAATGAAAAACTGTTTTTT
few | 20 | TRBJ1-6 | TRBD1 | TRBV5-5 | CASRRDRSLTPDSQNSPLHF | TGTGCCAGCAGGCGGGACAGGAGCCTAACCCCAGACAGCCAGAATTCACCCCTCCACTTT
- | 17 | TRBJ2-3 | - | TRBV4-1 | CASSHHQGGVGTDTQYF | TGCGCCAGCAGCCACCACCAGGGGGGCGTGGGCACAGATACGCAGTATTTT
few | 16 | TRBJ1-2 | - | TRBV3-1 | CASSQDVVGANYGYTF | TGTGCCAGCAGCCAAGATGTCGTGGGAGCTAACTATGGCTACACCTTC
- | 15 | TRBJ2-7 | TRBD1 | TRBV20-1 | CSARDQQGAGYEQYF | TGCAGTGCTAGAGATCAGCAGGGGGCCGGCTACGAGCAGTACTTC
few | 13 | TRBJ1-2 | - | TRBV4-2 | CASSQDLDKGYTF | TGTGCCAGCAGCCAAGATCTCGATAAGGGCTACACCTTC
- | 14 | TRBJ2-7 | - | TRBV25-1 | CASSEYNSPYEQYF | TGTGCCAGCAGTGAATATAACAGCCCCTACGAGCAGTACTTC
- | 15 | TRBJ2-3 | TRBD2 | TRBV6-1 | CASIPGGGVTDTQYF | TGTGCCAGCATCCCTGGCGGGGGGGTGACAGATACGCAGTATTTT
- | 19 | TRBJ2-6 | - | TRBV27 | CASSPSAGESVSGANVLTF | TGTGCCAGCAGTCCTAGCGCAGGGGAATCAGTATCTGGGGCCAACGTCCTGACTTTC
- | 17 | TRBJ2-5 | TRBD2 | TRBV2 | CASSSGASGGAAETQYF | TGTGCCAGCAGTTCTGGGGCTAGCGGGGGGGCCGCAGAGACCCAGTACTTC
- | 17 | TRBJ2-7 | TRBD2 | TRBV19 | CATAVFFQSRGSYEQYF | TGTGCCACCGCAGTATTCTTCCAGTCGCGGGGGAGCTACGAGCAGTACTTC
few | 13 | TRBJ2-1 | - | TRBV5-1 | CASSPGLPYEQFF | TGCGCCAGCAGCCCGGGACTCCCCTATGAGCAGTTCTTC
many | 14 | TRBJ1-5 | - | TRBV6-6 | CASSYLPSNQPQHF | TGTGCCAGCAGTTACTTACCCAGCAATCAGCCCCAGCATTTT
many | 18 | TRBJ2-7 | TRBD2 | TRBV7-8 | CASSFNLGLAGGYYEQYF | TGTGCCAGCAGCTTTAATTTAGGACTAGCGGGGGGCTACTACGAGCAGTACTTC
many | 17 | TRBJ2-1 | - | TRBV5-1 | CASSLAITGITYNEQFF | TGCGCCAGCAGCTTGGCCATCACAGGCATAACCTACAATGAGCAGTTCTTC
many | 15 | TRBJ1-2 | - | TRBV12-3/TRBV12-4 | CASSLWDAGRYGYTF | TGTGCCAGCAGTTTATGGGACGCAGGTCGCTATGGCTACACCTTC
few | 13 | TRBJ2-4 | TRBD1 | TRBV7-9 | CASSFRDRDIQYF | TGTGCCAGCAGCTTCCGGGACAGGGACATTCAGTACTTC
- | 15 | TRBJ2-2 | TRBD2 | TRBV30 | CAWDRGVGIPGELFF | TGTGCCTGGGACCGGGGGGTGGGAATCCCCGGGGAGCTGTTTTTT
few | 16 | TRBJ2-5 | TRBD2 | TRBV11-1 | CASSLEGSGGEETQYF | TGTGCCAGCAGCTTAGAAGGTAGCGGGGGGGAAGAGACCCAGTACTTC
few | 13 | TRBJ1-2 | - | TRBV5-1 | CASSLGTDIGCTF | TGCGCCAGCAGCTTGGGGACGGATATCGGTTGCACCTTC
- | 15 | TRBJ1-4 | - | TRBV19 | CASSIGGGDVAKLFF | TGTGCCAGTAGTATAGGGGGCGGCGACGTGGCAAAACTGTTTTTT
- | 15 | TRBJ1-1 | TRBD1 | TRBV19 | CASSIEDRLNTEAFF | TGTGCCAGTAGTATAGAGGACAGGCTTAACACTGAAGCTTTCTTT
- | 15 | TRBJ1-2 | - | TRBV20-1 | CSARAIGQLNYGYTF | TGCAGTGCTAGAGCTATCGGACAGCTTAACTATGGCTACACCTTC
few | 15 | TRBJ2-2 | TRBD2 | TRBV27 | CASSTSGGATGELFF | TGTGCCAGCAGTACTAGCGGGGGGGCAACCGGGGAGCTGTTTTTT
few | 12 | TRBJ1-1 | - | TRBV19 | CASSIRKTEAFF | TGTGCCAGTAGTATTAGGAAAACTGAAGCTTTCTTT
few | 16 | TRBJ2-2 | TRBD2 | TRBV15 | CATSRSGTSVTGELFF | TGTGCCACCAGCAGATCCGGGACTAGCGTAACCGGGGAGCTGTTTTTT
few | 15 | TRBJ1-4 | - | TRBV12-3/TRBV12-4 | CASSTRRLANEKLFF | TGTGCCAGCAGCACCCGGCGATTAGCTAATGAAAAACTGTTTTTT
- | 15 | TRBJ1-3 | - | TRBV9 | CASTATEASGNTIYF | TGTGCCAGCACCGCAACAGAAGCCTCTGGAAACACCATATATTTT
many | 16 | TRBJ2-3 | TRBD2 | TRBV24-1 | CATSDRLAGGPDTQYF | TGTGCCACCAGTGATCGACTAGCGGGGGGGCCTGATACGCAGTATTTT
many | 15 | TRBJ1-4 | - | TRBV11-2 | CASSLPTGAAEKLFF | TGTGCCAGCAGCTTACCCACCGGGGCAGCTGAAAAACTGTTTTTT
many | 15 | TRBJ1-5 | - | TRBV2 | CASSGFGHTNQPQHF | TGTGCCAGCAGTGGGTTTGGACATACCAATCAGCCCCAGCATTTT
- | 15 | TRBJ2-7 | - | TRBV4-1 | CASSQGRRATYEQYF | TGCGCCAGCAGCCAAGGACGTAGGGCCACCTACGAGCAGTACTTC
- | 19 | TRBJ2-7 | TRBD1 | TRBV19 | CASSSRGATGDPQGYEQYF | TGTGCCAGTAGTAGTCGGGGAGCGACAGGGGACCCCCAAGGGTACGAGCAGTACTTC
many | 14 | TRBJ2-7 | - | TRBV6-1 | CASSVLWGSYEQYF | TGTGCCAGCAGTGTCCTTTGGGGGTCCTACGAGCAGTACTTC
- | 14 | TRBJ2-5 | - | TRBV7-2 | CASSPGPGEETQYF | TGTGCCAGCAGCCCCGGACCGGGGGAAGAGACCCAGTACTTC
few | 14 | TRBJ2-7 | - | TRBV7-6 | CASSLANPSYEQYF | TGTGCCAGCAGCTTAGCTAACCCTTCCTACGAGCAGTACTTC
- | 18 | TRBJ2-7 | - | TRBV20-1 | CSVPGIQGLPRIAYEQYF | TGCAGTGTCCCCGGTATACAGGGTTTGCCGAGAATAGCTTACGAGCAGTACTTC
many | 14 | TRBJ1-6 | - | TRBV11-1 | CASSLGQENSPLHF | TGTGCCAGCAGCTTGGGACAAGAAAATTCACCCCTCCACTTT
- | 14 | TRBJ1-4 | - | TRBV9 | CASSDGGAEEKLFF | TGTGCCAGCAGCGATGGAGGGGCCGAGGAAAAACTGTTTTTT
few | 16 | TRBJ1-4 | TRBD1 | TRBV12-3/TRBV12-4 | CASSAHRTGDDEKLFF | TGTGCCAGCAGTGCCCACCGGACAGGGGATGACGAAAAACTGTTTTTT
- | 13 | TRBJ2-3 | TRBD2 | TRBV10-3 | CATGLVVADTQYF | TGTGCCACTGGACTAGTGGTGGCAGATACGCAGTATTTT
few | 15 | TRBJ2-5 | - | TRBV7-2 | CASSSRWGVQETQYF | TGTGCCAGCAGCTCAAGGTGGGGGGTCCAAGAGACCCAGTACTTC
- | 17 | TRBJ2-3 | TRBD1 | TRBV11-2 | CASSFGGSGQGADTQYF | TGTGCCAGCAGCTTCGGAGGATCGGGACAGGGTGCAGATACGCAGTATTTT
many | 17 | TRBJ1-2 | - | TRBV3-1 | CASSQDYGALGSLGYTF | TGTGCCAGCAGCCAAGATTACGGGGCTTTGGGATCGCTAGGCTACACCTTC